This T cell receptor beta chain appears in the sequencing data of a study of T cell changes during pregnancy in multiple sclerosis. Germline loops: CDR1 MNHNS, CDR2 SASEGT. The CDR3 loop spans 12 amino acids. Trimming removed 3 bases at V and 6 bases at J, with 9 bases between. Here immunoSEQ multiplex PCR was the method, and the copy in TCRdb shows in-frame clones only, minus some. The data show tens of thousands of clones, with 92% seen just once and about 2.5% held by the top ten. This clone was found once. The sample was peripheral blood, taken before pregnancy. V is TRBV6-1 and J is TRBJ2-7; D uncertain. The sequence derives from a female donor with multiple sclerosis, enrolled in a pregnancy study. The CDR3 loop reads CASSDVGGEQYF. CDR3 DNA sequence: TGTGCCAGCAGTGACGTCGGCGGCGAGCAGTACTTC.